A single sample gave rise to the 15 T cell receptor beta chains below, sequenced in a study of cytomegalovirus exposure and HLA in healthy donors. With 60 Vbeta and 13 Jbeta primers, the PCR was carried out. Here immunoSEQ multiplex PCR was the method, and the copy in TCRdb shows in-frame clones only, minus some. There are some 160,000 clones in the sample; around four fifths occur only once, and approximately 1.5% lies in the top ten. Sequencing was performed on PBMCs. These receptors originate from a woman aged 18-29 years in good health and CMV-seronegative.

This rearrangement joins TRBV18 to TRBJ2-2; D not resolved. Per the germline V gene, CDR1 is KGHSH and CDR2 is LQKENI. CDR3 length: 16 amino acids. Trimming shortened V by 1 base and J by 4 bases, and 13 bases separated the two germline ends. CDR3 nucleotide sequence: TGTGCCAGCTCACCACGGGCTCAGGCAGGCACCGGGGAGCTGTTTTTT. It codes for CASSPRAQAGTGELFF.

The gene calls are TRBV12-5 and TRBJ1-1, with 7 positions matching TRBD1. Trimming took 4 bases from V and 8 from J; bases not matched to a gene: 16. CDR1 is LGHNT, CDR2 FRNRAP, per germline. This CDR3 has 16 amino acids. CDR3 region: CASGSLLDRAGLEAFF. CDR3 nucleotide sequence: TGTGCTAGTGGTTCCCTACTCGACAGGGCAGGGTTAGAAGCTTTCTTT.

In DNA form, the CDR3 reads TGTGCCAGCAGTTACTCATGGACAGCTTATGCCTACGAGCAGTACTTC. Translating gives CASSYSWTAYAYEQYF. This sequence joins TRBV6-5 and TRBJ2-7, with a tentative D call TRBD1 (6 bases). CDR3 size: 16 residues. Germline CDR1 MNHEY, CDR2 SVGAGI. Trimming stripped 0 bases from V and 2 bases from J, with 14 bases between.

This rearrangement joins TRBV6-6 to TRBJ2-3; TRBD2 matches 8 bases. The CDR3 sequence is 15 residues long. J was trimmed by 5 bases and V by 5 bases; bases with no gene match: 9. Germline V gives CDR1 MNHNY, CDR2 SVGAGI (reference sequence). The CDR3 loop reads CASSPPGGVGDTQYF. In DNA form, the CDR3 reads TGTGCCAGCAGTCCCCCCGGGGGGGTAGGAGATACGCAGTATTTT.

This clone was seen just once. The J gene is TRBJ2-1, the V gene TRBV12-5, with D perhaps matching TRBD1 (6 bases). CDR3 length: 15 amino acids. V dropped 1 base and J dropped 7 bases, with 14 bases sitting between them. Germline CDR1 reads LGHNT; CDR2 reads FRNRAP. Here the CDR3 reads CASGLGLGHLNEQFF. In DNA, the CDR3 is TGTGCTAGTGGTTTGGGGTTGGGACATTTGAATGAGCAGTTCTTC.

Notes on this clone: Its ends do not fully match the called genes, so a read error is possible. This rearrangement joins TRBV20-1 to TRBJ2-5, with D perhaps TRBD2 (6 bases). In germline, CDR1 is DFQATT, CDR2 SNEGSKA (reference sequence). This CDR3 is 10 amino acids long. This CDR3 is CSARVGTPHF. For the CDR3, the DNA is TGCAGTGCTAGAGTAGGGACTCCTCACTTC.

The chain's CDR3 is CASSYQGTAYEQYF. CDR3 sequence (DNA): TGTGCCAGCAGTTACCAGGGAACCGCCTACGAGCAGTACTTC. The V gene is TRBV6-5, the J gene TRBJ2-7; possible D gene TRBD1, 5 bases. The germline CDR1 and CDR2 sequences are MNHEY and SVGAGI. The V and J ends lost 2 bases and 2 bases respectively, with 10 bases between them. The CDR3 is made up of 14 amino acids.

The V gene is TRBV4-1, the J gene TRBJ2-1; no reliable D call. Germline loops: CDR1 MGHRA, CDR2 YSYEKL. The CDR3 runs to 12 residues. Trimming shortened V by 4 bases and J by 9 bases, and 10 bases separated the two germline ends. The CDR3 protein is CASSPPRAEQFF. In DNA, the CDR3 is TGCGCCAGCAGCCCCCCCCGAGCTGAGCAGTTCTTC.

This clone was counted between two and nine times. This rearrangement joins TRBV2 to TRBJ2-7; the match to TRBD1 covers 7 bases. The CDR3 covers 12 residues. J gave up 9 bases and V 6 bases, and 8 bases lay outside the gene matches. Per the germline V gene, CDR1 is SNHLY and CDR2 is FYNNEI. The CDR3 DNA sequence: TGTGCCAGCAGGGATGACAGGGTAGGGCAGTACTTC. This translates into CASRDDRVGQYF.

This clone was seen more than once but under ten times. The rearrangement links TRBV4-1 to TRBJ1-1, with D unclear. The CDR3 sequence is 17 residues long. V dropped 2 bases and J dropped 1 base, with 17 bases sitting between them. Germline V gives CDR1 MGHRA, CDR2 YSYEKL. CDR3 protein: CASSQTRGDLGNTEAFF. CDR3 in DNA: TGCGCCAGCAGCCAAACACGAGGCGACCTGGGGAACACTGAAGCTTTCTTT.

The genes are TRBV9 and TRBJ2-5; TRBD2 matches at 9 bases. This CDR3 comprises 18 residues. Germline CDR1 and CDR2: SGDLS and YYNGEE. V shed 0 bases, J shed 2 bases, and the junction held 11 bases outside the gene matches. The CDR3 loop is CASSVAGESGGTQETQYF. CDR3 nucleotides: TGTGCCAGCAGCGTAGCTGGTGAAAGCGGGGGGACACAAGAGACCCAGTACTTC.

The rearrangement links TRBV6-1 to TRBJ1-1; possibly TRBD1 for D (5 bases). Germline values: CDR1 MNHNS, CDR2 SASEGT. The V and J ends lost 7 bases and 3 bases respectively, with 9 bases between them. The CDR3 covers 12 residues. CDR3 nucleotide sequence: TGTGCCAGCACCCGGGGGGACACTGAAGCTTTCTTT. Encoded protein: CASTRGDTEAFF.

The rearrangement links TRBV19 to TRBJ1-2; possibly TRBD1 for D (6 bases). The germline CDR1 and CDR2 sequences are LNHDA and SQIVND (reference sequence). Trimming left V 6 bases short and J 4 bases short, with 12 bases between. This CDR3 has 13 residues. CDR3 in amino acids: CASRPGQRYGYTF. In DNA, the CDR3 is TGTGCCAGTAGACCTGGACAGCGCTATGGCTACACCTTC.

This chain uses TRBV15 with TRBJ1-4; D remains unclear. The CDR3 is made up of 16 amino acids. Germline V gene sequence: CDR1 LNHNV, CDR2 YYDKDF (reference sequence). Trimming stripped 3 bases from V and 5 bases from J, with 16 bases between. The CDR3 region has the DNA TGTGCCACCAGCAGCGCCTCGGGATACAAGAATGAAAAACTGTTTTTT. Its translation is CATSSASGYKNEKLFF.

The DNA for the CDR3 is TGTGCCAGCAGCCAACCCCAATTTCACAGGGCCTACGAGCAGTACTTC. It translates to CASSQPQFHRAYEQYF. The chain links TRBV5-6 to TRBJ2-7; tentative D call: TRBD1 (6 bases). CDR3 length: 16 amino acids. V dropped 4 bases and J dropped 2 bases, with 19 bases sitting between them. The V gene's germline CDR1 is SGHDT and CDR2 YYEEEE. Variable domain in full (rest from reference TRBV5-6 and TRBJ2-7): DAGVTQSPTHLIKTRGQQVTLRCSPKSGHDTVSWYQQALGQGPQFIFQYYEEEERQRGNFPDRFSGHQFPNYSSELNVNALLLGDSALYLCASSQPQFHRAYEQYFGPGTRLTVT.